This TCR beta chain comes out of a study of beta chain features in type 1 diabetes (dated by TCRdb to 2017 to 2018). A note on the overall study: Mean age, gender distribution, total cell number and subset yield did not differ between patients and healthy donors. A total of some 100,000,000 sorted cells were examined across all samples, and a strong correlation was observed between cell number per subset and RNA yield. The study compared TCRB repertoires of sorted circulating CD4+ T cell subsets between recently diagnosed type 1 diabetes patients and matched healthy donors. Regulatory and stem cell-like memory subsets were obtained from only 8 patients and roughly eight healthy donors, while naive and central memory subsets were obtained from all 30 or so donors. The investigation overall reported the following: Sequencing cDNA rather than genomic DNA could over-represent highly expressing activated cells, although activation and CD3 levels did not differ between groups. Shorter templates might have been favored by PCR, but patient and control samples were amplified and corrected together, so both groups would have been affected equally by any skew. A moderate but significant shortening of TCRB CDR3 length was observed in type 1 diabetes patients in all four CD4+ subsets. Naive, central memory and regulatory TCRB repertoires appeared to be more alike among patients than among healthy donors. Only small numbers of individuals were included in the HLA sub-analyses, which left unresolved whether HLA type had any influence on TCRB rearrangement. Patients with type 1 diabetes made fewer insertions and deleted more nucleotides at VDJ recombination sites, implying thymic rearrangement abnormalities.

The cysteine opens and the phenylalanine closes a CDR3 of 14 amino acids. The DNA shown is the 42-base CDR3, in frame from base 1. CDR1 MNHNY and CDR2 SVGAGI were looked up in the germline V gene (reference sequence). After removal of 4 bases from V and 5 bases from J, the junction retains 4 bases not matched to a gene. The entire isolated RNA was reverse transcribed using the High Capacity cDNA Reverse Transcription Kit, and thus expressed TCRB transcripts were sequenced. Deep immunoSEQ sequencing was performed on naive, central memory and regulatory T cell samples, with an average of roughly 3.6 million total reads per sample. After sorted cells were lysed in RLT buffer, RNA was extracted with DNase-treated RNeasy Micro or Mini kits, with the choice depending on cell number. Each cell subset was processed on its own to prevent cross-contamination, while patient and healthy donor samples were processed together. The immunoSEQ multiplex PCR was used to amplify TCRB sequences from cDNA, yielding 87-bp fragments that span the CDR3 region. The amplicons were sequenced using the Illumina HiSeq platform. In the source study's methods: Synthetic template baselines were used to correct PCR bias computationally, reads within Hamming distance 2 were collapsed, and singletons that could not be merged were discarded. Reads were aligned to IMGT to assign V, D and J genes, CDR3 length, and insertions or deletions at six rearrangement sites. Within each subset, clonotype counts were normalized to sorted cell number, after which true diversity and Gini coefficients were computed with the tcR R package. Repertoire sharing was quantified using the overlap coefficient calculated on TCRB nucleotide sequences. As a proxy for the pre-selection repertoire, out-of-frame TCRB sequences from naive cells were analyzed. Not all clones reach the TCRdb copy of this immuneACCESS table, which keeps in-frame sequences only. Checked studies attribute under half of the gap to unresolved V genes and leave the rest unexplained. V and J calls and clone size are those listed in that table; D and trimming were worked out from the DNA. This sample lists under 850,000 clones; around 15% were detected once. The ten biggest clones cover less than 0.025% of the sample.

This clone came up a few times. Its antigen is currently not known. The input lacks base qualities; no much larger clone sits a single base away. Each donor gave one peripheral blood draw, around 0.12 L on average, collected into heparinised tubes. A BD FACSAria II and a panel including CD45RO, CCR7, CD25, CD127, CD95 and CD27 were used to sort naive, central memory, regulatory and stem cell-like memory CD4+ T cells. All sorted populations exceeded 95% purity. PBMCs were separated immediately by Lymphoprep density gradient centrifugation and were stained directly, without being cultured. To minimize batch effects, samples were stained and sorted in pairs, one healthy donor with one patient per experiment.

The sequence joins TRBV6-6 to TRBJ1-1; 10 bases in the junction line up with TRBD1. The clonotype comes from a man aged 18-30 years with type 1 diabetes. The sample consisted of naive CD4+ T cells from blood. The cell subset or site label for this specimen denotes: true naive CD4+ T cells. DNA sequence: TGTGCCAGCAGTTCGACAGGGGGCGGGACTGAAGCTTTCTTT. Its amino acids are CASSSTGGGTEAFF.